A single sample is the source of the 24 T cell receptor beta chains below, sequenced in a study of Graves' ophthalmopathy and Graves' hyperthyroidism (dated by TCRdb to the late 2010s). TCRdb lists the instrument as Illumina HiSeq 2000. For repertoire sequencing, the TCR beta CDR3 regions were amplified from RNA transcripts. The first round of RT-PCR was done with HTBI primers and the Qiagen OneStep RT-PCR kit, and was followed by a second round of multiplex PCR, then size selection and purification. TCRdb took the public reads, trimmed them with fastp at Q25, ran MiXCR for clone calling and kept in-frame beta chains. A single entry per CDR3 protein holds the most common genes and DNA from its merged rows. The sample table lists fewer than 650,000 distinct CDR3 sequences, 20% to 25% of them with a count of one. Roughly 6.9% of the sample goes to the ten largest clones. Sequenced material: peripheral blood. These TCRs come from a woman between 18 and 29 years old with stable Graves' hyperthyroidism. Some clones in this sample may be carry-over from other donors' samples. Donor details come from another sample of the same person, matched by shared clones.

This clonotype came up many times. V gene TRBV11-2 combines with J gene TRBJ1-3; D uncertain. Trimming cost V 3 bases and J 0 bases, with 12 bases left between them. The length of the CDR3 is 16 residues. The germline V gene encodes CDR1 SGHAT and CDR2 FQNNGV. The CDR3 sequence: CASSLDGMLSGNTIYF. CDR3 DNA sequence: TGTGCCAGCAGCTTGGACGGAATGCTCTCTGGAAACACCATATATTTT.

This clonotype was picked up many times. The chain employs TRBV27 and TRBJ1-5; no reliable D call. V lost 5 bases and J 1 base, leaving 3 bases between the germline ends. Germline-derived CDR1 and CDR2 are MNHEY and SMNVEV (reference sequence). This CDR3 comprises 12 residues. The CDR3 region is CASSRSNQPQHF. DNA of the CDR3: TGTGCCAGCAGTCGAAGCAATCAGCCCCAGCATTTT.

V usage is TRBV12-3 or TRBV12-4 and J usage is TRBJ2-7; maybe TRBD1 (5 bases). The CDR3 is made up of 14 amino acids. V lost 6 bases and J 2 bases, leaving 14 bases between the germline ends. The CDR3 bases are TGTGCCAGCAGGCGCCTCACAGGAACCTACGAGCAGTACTTC. This gives the protein CASRRLTGTYEQYF.

The chain has TRBV27 and TRBJ1-2; 7 positions agree with TRBD1. V shed 0 bases, J shed 2 bases, and the junction held 3 bases outside the gene matches. Germline loops: CDR1 MNHEY, CDR2 SMNVEV (reference sequence). The CDR3 consists of 15 residues. The CDR3 DNA reads as TGTGCCAGCAGTTTATCGACAGGGCTGAACTATGGCTACACCTTC. Protein sequence: CASSLSTGLNYGYTF.

This clonotype was observed at least ten times. The chain is built from TRBV4-1 and TRBJ1-2; no firm D call. Deletions cut 4 bases from V and 7 bases from J, with 13 bases between. This CDR3 is 13 amino acids long. Germline V CDR1 and CDR2: MGHRA, YSYEKL. The CDR3 loop is CASSPVLFGGYTF. In DNA, the CDR3 is TGCGCCAGCAGCCCCGTCCTTTTCGGTGGCTACACCTTC.

The rearrangement links TRBV10-3 to TRBJ2-5, with D possibly being TRBD1 (6 bases). The CDR3 is made up of 13 amino acids. With 8 bases removed from V and 4 bases from J, the gap between germline ends came to 14 bases. CDR1 is ENHRY, CDR2 SYGVKD, per germline. The CDR3 DNA reads TGTGCCATCGGAAAATTAGGGGGAGAGACCCAGTACTTC. It specifies CAIGKLGGETQYF.

This clonotype appeared many times. The genes are TRBV11-2 and TRBJ2-6; D is unclear. The germline V gene encodes CDR1 SGHAT and CDR2 FQNNGV. V dropped 3 bases and J dropped 0 bases, with 6 bases sitting between them. The CDR3 covers 15 residues. The CDR3: CASSFTVSGANVLTF. The CDR3 DNA follows: TGTGCCAGCAGCTTTACTGTCTCTGGGGCCAACGTCCTGACTTTC.

V gene TRBV20-1 combines with J gene TRBJ1-2; no firm D call. CDR3 length equals 16 residues. Germline lookup yields CDR1 DFQATT and CDR2 SNEGSKA (reference sequence). The germline V and J ends were trimmed by 0 bases and 7 bases, with 21 bases remaining between them. CDR3 sequence: CSARDSRRAQSGGYTF. Here the CDR3 DNA reads TGCAGTGCTAGAGATAGTAGGAGGGCCCAGTCCGGTGGCTACACCTTC.

There are many counts of this clonotype. J is TRBJ1-5 and V is TRBV6-1, with TRBD1 matching over 7 bases. With 5 bases clipped from V and 2 bases from J, the junction kept 9 bases outside the gene matches. CDR1 and CDR2 from the germline V gene are MNHNS and SASEGT. CDR3 size: 16 residues. The CDR3 sequence is CASSKTGTLGNQPQHF. CDR3 in DNA: TGTGCCAGCAGTAAGACAGGGACGTTGGGCAATCAGCCCCAGCATTTT.

The table lists this clonotype with a few counts. The gene calls are TRBV5-4 and TRBJ2-6; D possibly uses TRBD1 or TRBD2 (5 bases each). There are 15 residues in the CDR3. The germline V gene has CDR1 SGHNT and CDR2 YYREEE (reference sequence). Deletions cut 4 bases from V and 0 bases from J, with 8 bases between. CDR3 nucleotides: TGTGCCAGCAGCCGGGACGTCTCTGGGGCCAACGTCCTGACTTTC. This sequence encodes CASSRDVSGANVLTF. The whole variable domain, filled in from reference TRBV5-4 and TRBJ2-6, reads ETGVTQSPTHLIKTRGQQVTLRCSSQSGHNTVSWYQQALGQGPQFIFQYYREEENGRGNFPPRFSGLQFPNYSSELNVNALELDDSALYLCASSRDVSGANVLTFGAGSRLTVL.

This clonotype was observed a handful of times. Its ends do not fully match the called genes, so a read error is possible. The V call is TRBV28, the J call TRBJ2-5; the D gene is possibly TRBD2 (5 bases). CDR1 MDHEN and CDR2 SYDVKM come from the germline V gene. The CDR3 is 12 residues long. The CDR3 reads CASSSGKEAQYF. The CDR3 coding sequence is TGTGCCAGCAGTTCCGGGAAAGAGGCCCAGTACTTC.

This clonotype was counted at least ten times. The chain recombines TRBV12-3 or TRBV12-4 with TRBJ2-5; either TRBD1 or TRBD2 may fit D (5 bases each). V was trimmed by 6 bases and J by 5 bases, leaving 16 bases between them. The CDR3 covers 14 residues. The CDR3 region is CASRTTGTIETQYF. In nucleotides, the CDR3 is TGTGCCAGCAGAACAACCGGGACCATCGAGACCCAGTACTTC.

This clonotype was recorded a few times. A much larger clone differs from this one at a single base, so this may be a read error. The V call is TRBV20-1, the J call TRBJ1-6; tentatively, D is TRBD1 (5 bases). The CDR3 length is 14 residues. CDR1 is DFQATT and CDR2 is SNEGSKA in the germline V gene (reference sequence). The CDR3 region is CSAFTAGMNSHLHF. DNA of the CDR3: TGCAGTGCCTTTACGGCAGGGATGAATTCACACCTCCACTTT.

This chain joins TRBV6-1 and TRBJ2-5, with 8 bases aligning to TRBD1. V lost 6 bases and J lost 5; bases outside the gene matches: 8. Germline assignment: CDR1 MNHNS and CDR2 SASEGT. This CDR3 contains 14 residues. CDR3 DNA sequence: TGTGCCAGCAGGCCCACAGGGGGATGGGAGACCCAGTACTTC. Amino acid sequence: CASRPTGGWETQYF.

The table lists this clonotype with many counts. The CDR3 sequence is CASSPDFGGDTEAFF. The CDR3 coding sequence is TGTGCCAGCAGCCCCGACTTTGGGGGGGACACTGAAGCTTTCTTT. V usage is TRBV6-1 and J usage is TRBJ1-1; TRBD1 might be the D (5 bases). Germline CDR1 reads MNHNS; CDR2 reads SASEGT. Trimming took 6 bases from V and 3 from J, leaving 17 bases between them. CDR3 length equals 15 residues.

This clonotype was recorded at least ten times. V and J are TRBV28 and TRBJ1-1, with 9 bases matching TRBD1. The V segment lost 10 bases and the J segment 2 bases; nucleotides outside the gene matches: 5. There are 13 residues in the CDR3. Germline CDR1 reads MDHEN; CDR2 reads SYDVKM. CDR3 sequence: CATGTGSNTEAFF. As DNA, the CDR3 is TGTGCCACCGGGACAGGGTCAAACACTGAAGCTTTCTTT.

There are many counts of this clonotype. The chain joins TRBV30 to TRBJ2-7; 7 bases are shared with TRBD1. The CDR3 is made up of 14 amino acids. CDR1 is GTSNPN, CDR2 SVGIG, per germline (reference sequence). With V trimmed by 0 bases and J by 2 bases, 4 bases remained unmatched. This chain's CDR3 is CAWSVSQGAYEQYF. In DNA form, the CDR3 reads TGTGCCTGGAGTGTATCGCAGGGGGCCTACGAGCAGTACTTC.

The gene calls are TRBV12-3 or TRBV12-4 and TRBJ2-5; D gene uncertain. The CDR3 runs to 14 residues. Trimming cost V 3 bases and J 3 bases, with 11 bases left between them. CDR3: CASSFRAGKETQYF. The CDR3 DNA reads as TGTGCCAGCAGTTTCCGAGCTGGGAAAGAGACCCAGTACTTC.

This clonotype was counted only a few times. The V and J genes are TRBV30 and TRBJ2-3; D unclear. This CDR3 contains 14 residues. Between the trimmed V and J ends, which lost 3 bases and 0 bases, there was a span of 10 bases. From germline, CDR1 is GTSNPN and CDR2 SVGIG (reference sequence). The CDR3 nucleotides read TGTGCCTGGAGGTCGACTTATAGCACAGATACGCAGTATTTT. Protein product: CAWRSTYSTDTQYF.

This clonotype was detected a few times. V is TRBV5-1 and J is TRBJ2-7; 8 bases align to TRBD2. Germline V lookup: CDR1 SGHRS, CDR2 YFSETQ. The CDR3 sequence is 15 residues long. The ends lost 0 bases at V and 0 bases at J; junction bases unmatched: 2. The CDR3 bases are TGCGCCAGCAGCTTGGTTAGCGGGGACTCCTACGAGCAGTACTTC. Encoded protein: CASSLVSGDSYEQYF.

Comments on this clonotype: One end of the junction varies from germline; a read error may be responsible. This chain links TRBV20-1 with TRBJ1-2; D is uncertain. The CDR3 has 13 amino acids. The V gene's germline CDR1 is DFQATT and CDR2 SNEGSKA (reference sequence). The CDR3 DNA sequence: TGCAGTGCCAAGTGGCGGGAGGACTATGGTTACACCTTC. It specifies CSAKWREDYGYTF.

The sample holds many counts of this clonotype. This chain links TRBV20-1 with TRBJ1-5; D unresolved. CDR3 size: 14 residues. Germline values: CDR1 DFQATT, CDR2 SNEGSKA (reference sequence). With 3 bases removed from V and 4 bases from J, the gap between germline ends came to 13 bases. CDR3 amino acids: CSASSEQINQPQHF. The CDR3, as DNA: TGCAGTGCTAGCAGTGAACAGATAAATCAGCCCCAGCATTTT.

In its sample, this clonotype was seen many times. V gene TRBV6-1 combines with J gene TRBJ2-2, with a possible D match to TRBD2 (6 bases). The CDR3 is 15 amino acids. Trimming took 6 bases from V and 0 from J, leaving 11 bases between them. CDR1 is MNHNS and CDR2 is SASEGT in the germline V gene. The CDR3 sequence is CASSAGTPNTGELFF. CDR3 sequence (DNA): TGTGCCAGCAGCGCCGGGACTCCGAACACCGGGGAGCTGTTTTTT.

This clonotype has at least ten counts. This rearrangement joins TRBV6-1 to TRBJ2-4; D remains ambiguous. Trimming left V 7 bases short and J 2 bases short, with 12 bases between. Germline lookup yields CDR1 MNHNS and CDR2 SASEGT. The CDR3 is 14 amino acids. The CDR3 sequence: CASTLILSKNIQYF. The CDR3 DNA follows: TGTGCCAGCACCCTTATATTGTCCAAAAACATTCAGTACTTC.